Presented here are 32 T cell receptor beta chains from one specimen sequenced in a study of spatial heterogeneity in lung cancer. Whole-study findings and limits: Tumor mutation counts were tracked by expanded intratumoral alpha and beta TCR counts.

Antigens for these TCRs are unknown. TCRdb re-analysed the 5' RACE reads in MiXCR, keeping a single row per CDR3 protein. The table shows about 11,000 distinct CDR3 sequences, with about 5% occurring only once. Time point of the sample: sample taken at primary tumor resection. The sequenced sample was lung tumor tissue, obtained at surgery. All receptors come from a male donor with early-stage non-small cell lung cancer.

This clonotype was seen at least ten times. Found in a library prepared for alpha chains, this beta chain is an off-target read, and its abundance has little meaning. This chain joins TRBV29-1 and TRBJ1-1; D gene uncertain. Germline CDR1 reads SQVTM; CDR2 reads ANQGSEA. CDR3 length equals 12 residues. V was cut by 7 bases and J by 4 bases, with 13 bases left in between. In DNA, the CDR3 is TGCAGCGCCACCGGGGTTGGCACTGAAGCTTTCTTT. This translates into CSATGVGTEAFF.

As regards this clonotype: This beta chain represents an off-target read in a library built for alpha chains; its size is of limited meaning. The chain combines TRBV11-1 with TRBJ2-2; TRBD2 aligns across 8 bases. The CDR3 spans 15 residues. Germline CDR1 is SGHAT and CDR2 is FQDESV (reference sequence). V shed 5 bases, J shed 3 bases, and the junction held 5 bases outside the gene matches. CDR3 loop: CASSVRGGHTGELFF. The CDR3 DNA is TGTGCCAGCAGCGTACGCGGGGGGCACACCGGGGAGCTGTTTTTT.

This clonotype was detected ten times or more. This beta chain is a stray read from a library made for alpha chains; its abundance is not meaningful. This chain connects TRBV24-1 to TRBJ2-2, with 12 bases fitting TRBD1. V trimming: 2 bases; J trimming: 2 bases; junction bases outside the gene matches: 11. The CDR3 covers 20 residues. CDR1 and CDR2 (germline): KGHDR, SFDVKD. In nucleotides, the CDR3 is TGTGCCACCAGTGATTCTTTGTTGACCGGGACAGGGGGCAACACCGGGGAGCTGTTTTTT. Its translation is CATSDSLLTGTGGNTGELFF.

By sample fraction, this clonotype is large. In a library made to pick up alpha chains, this beta chain is a stray read with a size that means little. The chain combines TRBV14 with TRBJ1-1; perhaps TRBD1 as D (5 bases). This CDR3 contains 14 residues. V dropped 4 bases and J dropped 3 bases, with 12 bases sitting between them. CDR1 is SGHDN and CDR2 is FVKESK in the germline V gene. The chain's CDR3 is CASSLWGWDTEAFF. CDR3 in DNA: TGTGCCAGCAGCCTATGGGGCTGGGACACTGAAGCTTTCTTT. The full variable domain, in which reference TRBV14 and TRBJ1-1 provide the parts outside the CDR3, is EAGVTQFPSHSVIEKGQTVTLRCDPISGHDNLYWYRRVMGKEIKFLLHFVKESKQDESGMPNNRFLAERTGGTYSTLKVQPAELEDSGVYFCASSLWGWDTEAFFGQGTRLTVV.

Sample share makes this clonotype medium-sized. This beta chain turned up in a library designed for alpha chains; as an off-target read, its abundance says little. The chain carries TRBV20-1 and TRBJ2-1; no definite D call. The CDR3 contains 15 residues. Trimming cost V 6 bases and J 3 bases, with 18 bases left between them. Germline CDR1 is DFQATT and CDR2 is SNEGSKA (reference sequence). The CDR3 loop reads CSAPTREKYYNEQFF. The CDR3 DNA follows: TGCAGTGCCCCGACAAGAGAAAAATACTACAATGAGCAGTTCTTC.

This clonotype has just a few counts. This beta chain is off target for a library built for alpha chains, so its abundance means little. The chain uses TRBV5-1 and TRBJ2-7; the match to TRBD2 covers 9 bases. V trimming: 4 bases; J trimming: 3 bases; junction bases outside the gene matches: 11. Germline values: CDR1 SGHRS, CDR2 YFSETQ. The CDR3 sequence is 16 residues long. CDR3 in amino acids: CASSLSPSGTVYEQYF. The DNA of the CDR3 is TGCGCCAGCAGCCTCTCTCCTAGCGGGACGGTCTACGAGCAGTACTTC.

This clonotype was found many times. The library was prepared for alpha chains; this beta chain is a stray read, so its frequency means little. The chain's CDR3 is CSARGVVAGYTYEQYF. DNA of the CDR3: TGCAGTGCTAGAGGGGTTGTAGCGGGCTATACCTACGAGCAGTACTTC. J is TRBJ2-7 and V is TRBV20-1; TRBD2 matches 7 bases. Germline-derived CDR1 and CDR2 are DFQATT and SNEGSKA (reference sequence). CDR3 length equals 16 residues. V lost 1 base to trimming and J lost 2 bases; unmatched junction nucleotides: 11.

This clonotype was counted many times. This beta chain represents an off-target read in a library built for alpha chains; its size is of limited meaning. The CDR3 DNA reads TGCGCCAGCAGCGGAGGGGACAGGGCGAACACTGAAGCTTTCTTT. Amino acids: CASSGGDRANTEAFF. The gene calls are TRBV5-1 and TRBJ1-1, with TRBD1 matching 9 bases. Trimming removed 4 bases from V and 1 base from J; junction bases left unmatched: 5. The CDR3 length is 15 residues. The germline V gene has CDR1 SGHRS and CDR2 YFSETQ.

About this clonotype: Little can be read into the size of this beta chain, an off-target read in a library designed for alpha chains. The rearrangement uses TRBV27 and TRBJ2-7, with 7 bases that match TRBD1. Germline CDR1 is MNHEY and CDR2 is SMNVEV (reference sequence). The length of the CDR3 is 14 residues. J was trimmed by 7 bases and V by 6 bases; bases with no gene match: 12. For the CDR3, the DNA is TGTGCCAGCAGCTCCGACAGGGATATACGGGAGCAGTACTTC. It encodes CASSSDRDIREQYF.

This clonotype was observed many times. This beta chain turned up in a library designed for alpha chains; as an off-target read, its abundance says little. The rearrangement uses TRBV27 and TRBJ2-7; D is unclear. This CDR3 is built from 15 residues. V lost 2 bases and J 2 bases, leaving 13 bases between the germline ends. Germline V lookup: CDR1 MNHEY, CDR2 SMNVEV (reference sequence). CDR3 amino acids: CASSLGAPGPYEQYF. The CDR3 DNA is TGTGCCAGCAGTTTAGGAGCACCTGGCCCCTACGAGCAGTACTTC.

This clonotype was counted ten times or more. This beta chain was picked up by a library intended for alpha chains and is off target, so its count carries little meaning. The J gene is TRBJ2-1, the V gene TRBV12-3 or TRBV12-4; 9 nucleotides line up with TRBD2. J was trimmed by 5 bases and V by 7 bases; bases with no gene match: 9. CDR3 size: 15 residues. The CDR3 region has the DNA TGTGCCAGCACTCTAAGGTCTAGCGGGGACAATGAGCAGTTCTTC. It codes for CASTLRSSGDNEQFF.

This clonotype showed up many times. Being off target in a library aimed at alpha chains, this beta chain has a size of little meaning. The CDR3 here is CASRQGSEAFF. The DNA of the CDR3 is TGTGCCAGCAGGCAGGGATCTGAAGCTTTCTTT. The V call is TRBV6-2 or TRBV6-3, the J call TRBJ1-1, with a possible D match to TRBD1 (5 bases). Per the germline V gene, CDR1 is MNHEY and CDR2 is SVGEGT. There are 11 residues in the CDR3. V gave up 6 bases and J gave up 6 bases, with 8 bases separating them.

In its sample, this clonotype is medium-sized. Since it is a stray read in a library aimed at alpha chains, this beta chain has a size that is not meaningful. The chain couples TRBV28 to TRBJ1-5, with TRBD1 identical over 10 bases. V shed 8 bases and J 1 base; nucleotides not matched to a gene: 11. The CDR3 contains 17 residues. Germline-derived CDR1 and CDR2 are MDHEN and SYDVKM. The CDR3 DNA is TGTGCCAGCCGATTGACAGGGGGCGATTACAGCAATCAGCCCCAGCATTTT. Translation: CASRLTGGDYSNQPQHF.

Notes on this clonotype: This beta chain turned up in a library designed for alpha chains; as an off-target read, its abundance says little. CDR3 nucleotides: TGTGCCAGCTCACCGACAGGCAATCAGCCCCAGCATTTT. Translation: CASSPTGNQPQHF. The chain employs TRBV18 and TRBJ1-5; tentative D call: TRBD1 (5 bases). Germline V CDR1 and CDR2: KGHSH, LQKENI. The CDR3 sequence is 13 residues long. V was pared by 3 bases and J by 2 bases, with 5 bases between.

This clonotype showed up just a few times. In a library made to pick up alpha chains, this beta chain is a stray read with a size that means little. This sequence joins TRBV29-1 and TRBJ2-3, with D possibly being TRBD1 (5 bases). The CDR3 is 15 residues long. Germline V gene lookup returns CDR1 SQVTM and CDR2 ANQGSEA. The germline V and J ends were trimmed by 4 bases and 1 base, with 15 bases remaining between them. The CDR3 reads CSVASREVGTDTQYF. The CDR3, as DNA: TGCAGCGTTGCCTCCAGGGAAGTGGGCACAGATACGCAGTATTTT.

This clonotype is labeled as medium-sized. This beta chain lies outside the target of a library built for alpha chains; its clone size means little. This chain uses TRBV20-1 with TRBJ1-5, with no clear D. CDR1 and CDR2 from the germline V gene are DFQATT and SNEGSKA (reference sequence). The V gene lost 2 bases and the J gene lost 7 bases, with 9 bases spanning the gap. The CDR3 runs to 12 residues. The CDR3 region is CSARFGEQPQHF. The CDR3 DNA reads TGCAGTGCTAGATTCGGGGAGCAGCCCCAGCATTTT.

On this clonotype: This beta chain was picked up by a library intended for alpha chains and is off target, so its count carries little meaning. This rearrangement joins TRBV20-1 to TRBJ2-7; D gene unclear. This CDR3 has 15 amino acids. Trimming removed 2 bases from V and 2 bases from J, with 16 bases in between. From germline, CDR1 is DFQATT and CDR2 SNEGSKA (reference sequence). The CDR3 reads CSARSPWAMTYEQYF. Written as DNA, the CDR3 is TGCAGTGCTAGAAGTCCGTGGGCAATGACCTACGAGCAGTACTTC.

This clonotype came up many times. The size of this beta chain means little, since it is a stray read in a library made for alpha chains. This chain uses TRBV5-1 with TRBJ1-2, with D uncertain. Germline-derived CDR1 and CDR2 are SGHRS and YFSETQ. The ends were cut back, 0 bases at V and 0 bases at J, with 12 bases in the middle. The length of the CDR3 is 16 residues. The CDR3 region is CASSLEFGPANYGYTF. The CDR3 DNA is TGCGCCAGCAGCTTGGAATTCGGGCCAGCTAACTATGGCTACACCTTC.

In its sample, this clonotype was seen many times. The size of this beta chain means little, since it is a stray read in a library made for alpha chains. The chain recombines TRBV15 with TRBJ2-7, with D hard to call. The CDR3 consists of 16 residues. CDR1 LNHNV and CDR2 YYDKDF come from the germline V gene (reference sequence). The V end lost 0 bases, the J end lost 4 bases, and 16 bases lay between the germline ends. The CDR3, as DNA: TGTGCCACCAGCAGAGATCAATTGGCAGGATATTACGAGCAGTACTTC. Translation gives CATSRDQLAGYYEQYF.

This clonotype was observed at least ten times. The library was prepared for alpha chains; this beta chain is a stray read, so its frequency means little. The chain combines TRBV5-1 with TRBJ2-2, with D uncertain. Germline values: CDR1 SGHRS, CDR2 YFSETQ. This CDR3 has 15 amino acids. The V end lost 5 bases, the J end lost 2 bases, and 13 bases lay between the germline ends. The CDR3 loop reads CASSGPRPNTGELFF. As DNA, the CDR3 is TGCGCCAGCAGTGGCCCACGCCCTAACACCGGGGAGCTGTTTTTT.

This clonotype was recorded at least ten times. This beta chain is an unintended read in a library built for alpha chains; its size means little. The chain is built from TRBV6-2 or TRBV6-3 and TRBJ2-3, with D unresolved. CDR1 MNHEY and CDR2 SVGEGT come from the germline V gene. The ends were cut back, 0 bases at V and 4 bases at J, with 11 bases in the middle. This CDR3 comprises 15 residues. As DNA, the CDR3 is TGTGCCAGCAGTTACTCCGCCTTCAACTCAGATACGCAGTATTTT. As protein: CASSYSAFNSDTQYF.

This clonotype appeared many times. Little can be read into the size of this beta chain, an off-target read in a library designed for alpha chains. The V and J genes are TRBV6-6 and TRBJ2-3; D gene ambiguous. The germline V gene encodes CDR1 MNHNY and CDR2 SVGAGI (reference sequence). The ends were cut back, 4 bases at V and 2 bases at J, with 7 bases in the middle. The length of the CDR3 is 13 residues. CDR3 protein: CASSSLTTDTQYF. The CDR3 nucleotides are TGTGCCAGCAGTTCTCTGACCACAGATACGCAGTATTTT.

There are many counts of this clonotype. Because the library targeted alpha chains, this beta chain is an off-target read whose size means little. The chain combines TRBV13 with TRBJ2-7; TRBD2 is a possible D gene (7 bases). The CDR3 has 14 amino acids. Trimming took 2 bases from V and 9 from J, leaving 17 bases between them. Germline V CDR1 and CDR2: PRHDT, FYEKMQ (reference sequence). CDR3 DNA: TGTGCCAGCAGCTTACGGGGGGCCCGAAAGGTGCAGTACTTC. Translation gives CASSLRGARKVQYF.

This clonotype was seen many times. This beta chain appears as a stray read in a library generated for alpha chains; its size is not informative. The chain carries TRBV20-1 and TRBJ1-4; the D gene is possibly TRBD1 (5 bases). The CDR3 spans 14 residues. Trimming stripped 5 bases from V and 7 bases from J, with 17 bases between. The germline gives CDR1 DFQATT, CDR2 SNEGSKA (reference sequence). In DNA form, the CDR3 reads TGCAGTGCTGGTCAGGCCTGGGGCGTTGAAAAACTGTTTTTT. Translating it yields CSAGQAWGVEKLFF.

This clonotype was counted at least ten times. The library was prepared for alpha chains; this beta chain is a stray read, so its frequency means little. This chain uses TRBV11-2 with TRBJ2-7; D gene ambiguous. Germline lookup yields CDR1 SGHAT and CDR2 FQNNGV. The CDR3 has 13 amino acids. V was cut by 3 bases and J by 3 bases, with 9 bases left in between. This chain's CDR3 is CASSFLRGYEQYF. In DNA form, the CDR3 reads TGTGCCAGCAGCTTTTTACGCGGCTACGAGCAGTACTTC.

This clonotype was picked up many times. This beta chain came through as a stray read in a library set up for alpha chains, and its size says little. This chain connects TRBV20-1 to TRBJ1-4, with D possibly matching TRBD1 (5 bases). Germline V gene lookup returns CDR1 DFQATT and CDR2 SNEGSKA (reference sequence). The CDR3 extends over 16 amino acids. Trimming removed 0 bases at V and 8 bases at J, with 19 bases between. Here the CDR3 reads CSARDRKSGSREKLFF. CDR3 nucleotide sequence: TGCAGTGCTAGAGACCGAAAATCAGGGAGTCGCGAAAAACTGTTTTTT.

Relative to its sample, this clonotype is medium-sized (0.01 to 0.1%). In a library made to pick up alpha chains, this beta chain is a stray read with a size that means little. This chain links TRBV5-1 with TRBJ1-5, with 10 bases that match TRBD1. The CDR3 length is 15 residues. Germline V gives CDR1 SGHRS, CDR2 YFSETQ. Trimming cost V 7 bases and J 3 bases; bases outside gene matches: 7. CDR3 coding DNA: TGCGCCAGCCGTACGGGGACAGGGGACAATCAGCCCCAGCATTTT. This sequence encodes CASRTGTGDNQPQHF.

This clonotype was seen many times. The library was built for alpha chains, so this beta chain is an off-target read and its size means little. The chain couples TRBV29-1 to TRBJ2-3; TRBD2 matches at 7 bases. CDR3 length equals 15 residues. From germline, CDR1 is SQVTM and CDR2 ANQGSEA. V lost 3 bases to trimming and J lost 0 bases; unmatched junction nucleotides: 6. The chain's CDR3 is CSVDPGAGSTDTQYF. DNA for the CDR3: TGCAGCGTTGACCCAGGAGCGGGGAGCACAGATACGCAGTATTTT.

This clonotype was picked up many times. Since the library was made to target alpha chains, this beta chain is a stray read and its abundance is not meaningful. The rearrangement uses TRBV20-1 and TRBJ1-2; D possibly corresponds to TRBD1 (5 bases). Germline CDR1 DFQATT, CDR2 SNEGSKA (reference sequence). This CDR3 contains 14 residues. V shed 4 bases and J shed 4 bases, with 16 bases lying between them. CDR3 residues: CSAIGGRAAYGYTF. The CDR3, as DNA: TGCAGTGCTATAGGAGGCAGGGCGGCCTATGGCTACACCTTC.

This clonotype has ten or more counts. This beta chain appears as a stray read in a library generated for alpha chains; its size is not informative. The rearrangement uses TRBV27 and TRBJ2-7, with D tentatively TRBD1 or TRBD2 (5 bases each). Trimming cost V 3 bases and J 1 base, with 10 bases left between them. This CDR3 has 14 residues. Germline CDR1 is MNHEY and CDR2 is SMNVEV (reference sequence). CDR3 residues: CASSLGVESYEQYF. CDR3 nucleotides: TGTGCCAGCAGTTTGGGGGTAGAGTCCTACGAGCAGTACTTC.

This clonotype showed up many times. This beta chain appears as a stray read in a library generated for alpha chains; its size is not informative. V and J are TRBV12-3 or TRBV12-4 and TRBJ1-1; D is perhaps TRBD1 (5 bases). Trimming took 6 bases from V and 6 from J, leaving 23 bases between them. CDR3 size: 16 residues. CDR3 in DNA: TGTGCCAGCAGGTCACAGGTTACCGGCGGTGGGCCTGAAGCTTTCTTT. It specifies CASRSQVTGGGPEAFF.

This clonotype came up many times. For a library built for alpha chains, this beta chain is a stray read; little rests on its size. The chain couples TRBV20-1 to TRBJ2-7; D uncertain. Germline CDR1 is DFQATT and CDR2 is SNEGSKA (reference sequence). The CDR3 has 13 residues. Trimming shortened V by 8 bases and J by 7 bases, and 21 bases separated the two germline ends. The CDR3 here is CSPQPTGVWEQYF. The CDR3 DNA is TGCAGTCCCCAGCCCACTGGGGTCTGGGAGCAGTACTTC.